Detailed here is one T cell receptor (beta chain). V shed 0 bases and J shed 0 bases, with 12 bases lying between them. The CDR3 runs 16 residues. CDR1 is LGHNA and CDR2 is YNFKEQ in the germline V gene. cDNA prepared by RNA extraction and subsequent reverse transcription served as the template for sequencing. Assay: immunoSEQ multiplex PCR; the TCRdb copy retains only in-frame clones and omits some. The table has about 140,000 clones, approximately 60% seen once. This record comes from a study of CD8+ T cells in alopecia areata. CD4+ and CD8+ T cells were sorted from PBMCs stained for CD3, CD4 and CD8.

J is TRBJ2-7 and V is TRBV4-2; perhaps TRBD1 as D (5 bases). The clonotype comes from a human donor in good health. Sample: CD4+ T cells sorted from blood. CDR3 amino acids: CASSQEPQGSSYEQYF. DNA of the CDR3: TGTGCCAGCAGCCAAGAGCCCCAGGGTAGCTCCTACGAGCAGTACTTC.